The clone carrying this TCR beta chain was observed a few times. The antigen is not known. The data are from a study of OX40 agonist ivuxolimab in advanced cancers. Study context: Patients were given ivuxolimab, an antibody that agonizes OX40 (CD134). Patients received intravenous ivuxolimab every 2 weeks at 0.01 to 10 mg/kg. Study results and caveats: Normalized T-cell clonal expansion was also low in some nonresponders.

Assay: immunoSEQ multiplex PCR; the TCRdb copy retains only in-frame clones and omits some. The repertoire holds approximately 39,000 clones, with more than 60% as singletons. Autoimmune disease history or systemic immunosuppression disqualified patients. This clonotype was obtained from an adult with an advanced solid tumor such as melanoma, head and neck, liver or kidney cancer. This sample comprised CD4+ or CD8+ T cells sorted from blood, obtained in a trial of the OX40 agonist ivuxolimab.

Here the CDR3 reads CASSPNRGLGEKLFF. CDR3 coding DNA: TGTGCCAGCAGCCCTAACAGGGGGCTCGGGGAAAAACTGTTTTTT. V gene TRBV11-2 combines with J gene TRBJ1-4; 9 bases match TRBD1. Germline assignment: CDR1 SGHAT and CDR2 FQNNGV. Trimming took 5 bases from V and 8 from J; bases not matched to a gene: 9. This CDR3 region has 15 residues.